The TCR beta chain under discussion was sequenced for a study of blood T cell repertoires in COVID-19. Study-level information: T cells, B-cell-depleted T cells, or PBMCs provided the cDNA or gDNA that served as material.

CDR1 is MNHEY, CDR2 SMNVEV, per germline (reference sequence). V was trimmed by 5 bases and J by 3 bases, leaving 18 bases between them. The CDR3 has 16 amino acids. Per the authors' pipeline: Amplifying reference gene primers gave estimates of nucleated cell counts. Profiled with immunoSEQ multiplex PCR; TCRdb holds only in-frame clones, not every one. V and J calls and clone size are copied from that table; D and trimming were computed from the DNA. Of about 130,000 clones listed, about 86% were seen once; the top ten hold about a sixth. The chain joins TRBV27 to TRBJ2-3, with a possible D match to TRBD1 (5 bases). The receptor was derived from a woman between 50 and 59 years old with acute or convalescent COVID-19. The sample was peripheral blood. The CDR3 DNA is TGTGCCAGCAGTAGCCGCGGACGTACAGGTACAGATACGCAGTATTTT. It codes for CASSSRGRTGTDTQYF.